Presented here are 32 T cell receptor beta chains from one specimen sequenced in a study of vaccination and CD4 T cells after COVID-19. Cultured CD4+ T cell DNA was sequenced using the Oncomine TCR Beta short-read assay. TCRdb re-derived calls from the PCR reads in MiXCR, one entry per CDR3 protein. The sample lists under 20,000 distinct CDR3 sequences, 80% to 85% occurring once. Treatment given: roughly ten-day PBMC culture with coronavirus spike peptide pools or control peptides (ViraFEST assay). These receptors lack a known antigen. The specimen was CD4+ T cells from blood, cultured in vitro, collected after SARS-CoV-2 vaccination. The origin of the receptors is a human donor who received a COVID-19 vaccine.

The chain uses TRBV12-3 or TRBV12-4 and TRBJ1-5, with D possibly matching TRBD1 (6 bases). Trimming removed 6 bases from V and 2 bases from J, with 17 bases in between. CDR3 length: 16 amino acids. The CDR3 here is CASSHNTGMGNQPQHF. CDR3 nucleotides: TGTGCCAGCAGCCATAACACAGGGATGGGCAATCAGCCCCAGCATTTT.

The chain has TRBV15 and TRBJ2-7; a weak D match, TRBD1 (5 bases). CDR3 size: 15 residues. V lost 1 base and J lost 1, with 11 bases in between. CDR1 and CDR2 from the germline V gene are LNHNV and YYDKDF (reference sequence). CDR3 DNA: TGTGCCACCAGCAGAGGAGCAGGGCCATCCTACGAGCAGTACTTC. It codes for CATSRGAGPSYEQYF.

This chain connects TRBV2 to TRBJ1-2; D gene ambiguous. CDR3 length: 13 amino acids. The V gene lost 7 bases and the J gene lost 4 bases, with 13 bases spanning the gap. CDR1 and CDR2 (germline): SNHLY, FYNNEI. This CDR3 reads CASNSGDSYGYTF. Written as DNA, the CDR3 is TGTGCCAGCAACTCAGGCGATAGCTATGGCTACACCTTC.

The V and J genes are TRBV20-1 and TRBJ1-1; 7 bases map to TRBD1. J lost 0 bases, V lost 3 bases, and 7 bases had no gene match. The CDR3 has 15 residues. Germline-derived CDR1 and CDR2 are DFQATT and SNEGSKA (reference sequence). The CDR3 loop is CSASPAGQLNTEAFF. The CDR3 DNA is TGCAGTGCTAGCCCCGCGGGACAGTTGAACACTGAAGCTTTCTTT.

This sequence joins TRBV21-1 and TRBJ2-3. TRBV21-1 is a known pseudogene. The CDR3 length is 18 residues. The CDR3 is CASSKGGNTDLSGDTQYF. In nucleotides, the CDR3 is TGTGCCAGCAGCAAAGGGGGTAACACTGACCTTTCGGGGGATACGCAGTATTTT.

This clonotype was seen only a few times. The CDR3 protein is CASSRTGLRSSYNSPLHF. The CDR3 DNA follows: TGTGCCAGCAGTCGAACGGGACTCCGGAGCTCCTATAATTCACCCCTCCACTTT. This chain links TRBV12-3 or TRBV12-4 with TRBJ1-6; possible D gene TRBD1, 5 bases. The V end lost 5 bases, the J end lost 0 bases, and 17 bases lay between the germline ends. There are 18 residues in the CDR3.

This clonotype was seen more than once but under ten times. The rearrangement uses TRBV25-1 and TRBJ2-3, with TRBD1 matching over 8 bases. The CDR3 consists of 15 residues. The ends lost 3 bases at V and 5 bases at J; junction bases unmatched: 7. Germline loops: CDR1 MGHDK, CDR2 SYGVNS. CDR3 sequence (DNA): TGTGCCAGCAGTGACCGGACAGGGCGGGTAGATACGCAGTATTTT. It yields the protein CASSDRTGRVDTQYF.

The chain joins TRBV2 to TRBJ2-5; D is unclear. Germline CDR1 is SNHLY and CDR2 is FYNNEI. V was clipped by 8 bases and J by 4 bases, with 5 bases between them. This CDR3 spans 10 amino acids. The DNA for the CDR3 is TGTGCCAGCCGGATAGAGACCCAGTACTTC. It translates to CASRIETQYF.

CDR3 nucleotides: TGTGCCAGCAGTTCGGGGAGAGTGTATTCACCCCTCCACTTT. It codes for CASSSGRVYSPLHF. V gene TRBV27 combines with J gene TRBJ1-6; no clear D. Per the germline V gene, CDR1 is MNHEY and CDR2 is SMNVEV (reference sequence). Trimming left V 4 bases short and J 8 bases short, with 12 bases between. CDR3 size: 14 residues.

The CDR3 sequence is CASSPPRGNTEAFF. In DNA, the CDR3 is TGTGCCAGCAGCCCTCCCCGGGGGAACACTGAAGCTTTCTTT. The J gene is TRBJ1-1, the V gene TRBV5-4; D is undetermined. There are 14 residues in the CDR3. Trimming took off 4 bases at V and 1 base at J, with 11 bases between the two ends. The germline CDR1 and CDR2 sequences are SGHNT and YYREEE (reference sequence).

The V gene is TRBV30, the J gene TRBJ2-5; weak D call: TRBD1 (6 bases). V lost 3 bases and J lost 12, with 14 bases in between. In germline, CDR1 is GTSNPN, CDR2 SVGIG (reference sequence). This CDR3 has 11 amino acids. CDR3 residues: CAWRDRAVKYF. For the CDR3, the DNA is TGTGCCTGGAGGGACAGAGCGGTCAAGTACTTC.

The V call is TRBV6-1, the J call TRBJ1-1, with D unclear. This CDR3 contains 14 residues. CDR1 and CDR2 from the germline V gene are MNHNS and SASEGT. V was clipped by 2 bases and J by 0 bases, with 7 bases between them. CDR3 in DNA: TGTGCCAGCAGTGAATGGACTCTGAACACTGAAGCTTTCTTT. Encoded protein: CASSEWTLNTEAFF.

This clonotype was seen a handful of times. The V gene is TRBV12-3 or TRBV12-4, the J gene TRBJ1-6; maybe TRBD1 (6 bases). With 5 bases removed from V and 0 bases from J, the gap between germline ends came to 17 bases. This CDR3 comprises 18 residues. The CDR3 protein is CASSRTGKGSSYNSPLHF. The CDR3 nucleotides read TGTGCCAGCAGTCGCACAGGGAAGGGAAGCTCCTATAATTCACCCCTCCACTTT.

As concerns this clonotype: An end of the junction does not agree with germline; a read error may underlie this. The chain couples TRBV7-2 to TRBJ2-5; 9 nucleotides agree with TRBD2. Germline loops: CDR1 SGHTA, CDR2 FQGNSA. The CDR3 extends over 16 amino acids. The CDR3 here is CASSLVWRGGGETQHF. The CDR3 nucleotides read TGTGCCAGCAGCTTAGTTTGGCGGGGGGGCGGGGAGACCCAGCACTTC.

The rearrangement links TRBV2 to TRBJ2-7; 8 bases align to TRBD1. V trimming: 8 bases; J trimming: 4 bases; junction bases outside the gene matches: 7. This CDR3 is built from 13 residues. Germline-derived CDR1 and CDR2 are SNHLY and FYNNEI. CDR3 amino acids: CASRGQGEYEQYF. In DNA, the CDR3 is TGTGCCAGCCGAGGACAGGGAGAATACGAGCAGTACTTC.

This chain links TRBV21-1 with TRBJ1-1; TRBD1, the table's D call, lacks a check against the DNA. TRBV21-1 is assigned pseudogene status. The CDR3 is 16 residues long. The chain's CDR3 is CASSKVRDAFDRVTFF. The CDR3 bases are TGTGCCAGCAGCAAAGTGAGGGATGCTTTTGACAGGGTAACTTTCTTT.

The chain links TRBV14 to TRBJ2-3; 13 bases line up with TRBD2. Losses at the gene ends were 2 bases for V and 2 bases for J; bases not matched to a gene: 7. The germline V gene has CDR1 SGHDN and CDR2 FVKESK. CDR3 length: 18 residues. The chain's CDR3 is CASSQHRLAGGPTDTQYF. The CDR3 DNA follows: TGTGCCAGCAGCCAACATAGACTAGCGGGGGGACCCACAGATACGCAGTATTTT.

The V call is TRBV7-9, the J call TRBJ1-2; D may be TRBD1 (6 bases). Germline-derived CDR1 and CDR2 are SEHNR and FQNEAQ (reference sequence). This CDR3 is built from 14 residues. The V end was cut by 4 bases, the J end by 7 bases, with 16 bases between. CDR3 coding DNA: TGTGCCAGCAGCTCATTGATACAGGGCGGTGGCTACACCTTC. Its protein product is CASSSLIQGGGYTF.

The chain employs TRBV20-1 and TRBJ2-7; 7 bases line up with TRBD1. The CDR3 loop spans 13 amino acids. The J segment lost 2 bases and the V segment lost 6 bases, leaving 7 bases of the junction unmatched. CDR1 and CDR2 (germline): DFQATT, SNEGSKA (reference sequence). The CDR3 spells CSAPGTDPYEQYF. CDR3 bases: TGCAGTGCCCCCGGGACAGACCCCTACGAGCAGTACTTC.

This chain links TRBV30 with TRBJ2-5, with D perhaps TRBD2 (5 bases). Germline-derived CDR1 and CDR2 are GTSNPN and SVGIG (reference sequence). V was cut by 5 bases and J by 2 bases, with 12 bases left in between. The CDR3 sequence is 13 residues long. The CDR3 nucleotides are TGTGCCTGGGAAGTAGAGCGGCAAGAGACCCAGTACTTC. Its translation: CAWEVERQETQYF.

This clonotype was seen only once. The CDR3 DNA reads as TGCAGCGTTGTGGGGGGCGGCTATGGCTACACCTTC. Residues: CSVVGGGYGYTF. The chain uses TRBV29-1 and TRBJ1-2; D perhaps matches TRBD1 (6 bases). The CDR3 spans 12 residues. Trimming left V 4 bases short and J 4 bases short, with 10 bases between. CDR1 is SQVTM and CDR2 is ANQGSEA in the germline V gene.

The genes are TRBV6-1 and TRBJ1-2, with D possibly TRBD1 on 5 matching bases. CDR1 and CDR2 from the germline V gene are MNHNS and SASEGT. V was pared by 6 bases and J by 8 bases, with 16 bases between. The CDR3 has 13 residues. The chain's CDR3 is CASREVSRGGYTF. In DNA, the CDR3 is TGTGCCAGCAGGGAGGTTTCTCGGGGCGGCTACACCTTC.

The chain couples TRBV18 to TRBJ2-7; 8 bases align to TRBD1. The CDR3 covers 14 residues. Trimming took 9 bases from V and 6 from J; bases not matched to a gene: 13. CDR1 and CDR2 (germline): KGHSH, LQKENI. The CDR3 loop is CASTTDRAIGEQYF. CDR3 sequence (DNA): TGTGCCAGTACAACGGACAGGGCAATAGGCGAGCAGTACTTC.

The genes are TRBV2 and TRBJ2-6; D gene ambiguous. Germline V CDR1 and CDR2: SNHLY, FYNNEI. V lost 10 bases to trimming and J lost 0 bases, with 16 bases between them. This CDR3 is 16 amino acids long. The CDR3 sequence is CAKGRSPRSGANVLTF. The CDR3 DNA sequence: TGTGCCAAAGGACGGAGTCCCCGCTCTGGGGCCAACGTCCTGACTTTC.

This chain connects TRBV19 to TRBJ2-5; 9 bases agree with TRBD2. With 1 base clipped from V and 5 bases from J, the junction kept 8 bases outside the gene matches. This CDR3 has 16 amino acids. Germline V CDR1 and CDR2: LNHDA, SQIVND (reference sequence). The CDR3 coding sequence is TGTGCCAGTAGTATAGCAGCGGGGGGCCCAACGGAGACCCAGTACTTC. This translates into CASSIAAGGPTETQYF.

This chain joins TRBV12-3 or TRBV12-4 and TRBJ1-6; 7 positions match TRBD1. J was trimmed by 0 bases and V by 5 bases; bases with no gene match: 10. CDR3 size: 18 residues. The CDR3 loop reads CASSRTGAGSSYNSPLHF. In DNA form, the CDR3 reads TGTGCCAGCAGTAGAACAGGGGCCGGGAGCTCCTATAATTCACCCCTCCACTTT.

The rearrangement joins TRBV19 to TRBJ1-2; 10 bases match TRBD1. After removal of 4 bases from V and 2 bases from J, the junction contained 10 bases not matched to a gene. Per the germline V gene, CDR1 is LNHDA and CDR2 is SQIVND (reference sequence). This CDR3 has 17 residues. The CDR3, as DNA: TGTGCCAGTAGTACAAGACAGGGGGCCAAAATAAACTATGGCTACACCTTC. It specifies CASSTRQGAKINYGYTF. Together with reference TRBV19 and TRBJ1-2, the CDR3 gives the full variable domain: DGGITQSPKYLFRKEGQNVTLSCEQNLNHDAMYWYRQDPGQGLRLIYYSQIVNDFQKGDIAEGYSVSREKKESFPLTVTSAQKNPTAFYLCASSTRQGAKINYGYTFGSGTRLTVV.

This clonotype was seen just once. V is TRBV30 and J is TRBJ1-1, with 9 bases matching TRBD1. The junction had 11 bases not matched to a gene; V was cut back by 1 base and J by 5 bases. The germline V gene has CDR1 GTSNPN and CDR2 SVGIG (reference sequence). The CDR3 loop spans 16 amino acids. The CDR3 nucleotides are TGTGCCTGGAGTGGTCCGGGACAGGGTAGGTTAACTGAAGCTTTCTTT. Translating gives CAWSGPGQGRLTEAFF.

The V call is TRBV20-1, the J call TRBJ1-5; D possibly corresponds to TRBD1 (5 bases). V was cut by 1 base and J by 2 bases, with 15 bases left in between. Germline V gene data show CDR1 as DFQATT and CDR2 as SNEGSKA (reference sequence). The CDR3 is made up of 16 amino acids. CDR3 sequence reads: CSARVATGEGNQPQHF. The CDR3, as DNA: TGCAGTGCTAGAGTGGCTACAGGCGAGGGCAATCAGCCCCAGCATTTT.

The V gene is TRBV6-1, the J gene TRBJ1-5; D may be TRBD1 (5 bases). The CDR3 spans 14 residues. V was trimmed by 4 bases and J by 0 bases, leaving 7 bases between them. Germline CDR1 is MNHNS and CDR2 is SASEGT. The CDR3 sequence is CASSVTDSNQPQHF. CDR3 sequence (DNA): TGTGCCAGCAGTGTGACAGATAGCAATCAGCCCCAGCATTTT.

The genes are TRBV5-8 and TRBJ1-5; D uncertain. The CDR3 length is 16 residues. The germline V gene encodes CDR1 SGHTS and CDR2 YDEGEE. V lost 0 bases and J 0 bases, leaving 10 bases between the germline ends. As DNA, the CDR3 is TGTGCCAGCAGCTTGGGCGGAGATAATAGCAATCAGCCCCAGCATTTT. This translates into CASSLGGDNSNQPQHF. Drawing the rest from reference TRBV5-8 and TRBJ1-5, the complete variable domain is EAGVTQSPTHLIKTRGQQATLRCSPISGHTSVYWYQQALGLGLQFLLWYDEGEERNRGNFPPRFSGRQFPNYSSELNVNALELEDSALYLCASSLGGDNSNQPQHFGDGTRLSIL.

The chain combines TRBV5-4 with TRBJ1-4; possible D gene TRBD1, 6 bases. Germline V gene lookup returns CDR1 SGHNT and CDR2 YYREEE (reference sequence). The CDR3 has 15 residues. Trimming cost V 3 bases and J 5 bases, with 14 bases left between them. DNA for the CDR3: TGTGCCAGCAGCTCTGAACAGGGAGAAAATGAAAAACTGTTTTTT. It is translated as CASSSEQGENEKLFF.